This TCR beta chain appears in the sequencing data of a study of post-analysis software for immune sequencing data. Findings and limits, study-wide: Patients used roughly five TRBV segments, including TRBV5-6, TRBV5-1 and TRBV20-1, more often than controls. Those with multiple sclerosis, the patient group, showed significantly lower normalized Chao1 diversity than controls.

Germline V gene data show CDR1 as SGHTA and CDR2 as FQGNSA. The CDR3 sequence is 18 residues long. The trim removed 7 bases at V and 1 base at J, leaving 12 bases unmatched. This clonotype was seen a few times. Its target is unknown. Sequencing libraries made from TCR beta cDNA carried unique molecular identifiers. TCRdb passed the PCR reads through MiXCR, listing each CDR3 protein once. The sample shows about 760,000 distinct CDR3 sequences, roughly 29% of them seen only once. Input material: blood. This TCR derives from a girl aged 10-17 years with multiple sclerosis. The chain has TRBV7-2 and TRBJ2-5; TRBD2 aligns across 13 bases. CDR3 DNA: TGTGCCAGCACCCCTATAGGACTAGCGGGGGCGATCCAAGAGACCCAGTACTTC. It codes for CASTPIGLAGAIQETQYF.